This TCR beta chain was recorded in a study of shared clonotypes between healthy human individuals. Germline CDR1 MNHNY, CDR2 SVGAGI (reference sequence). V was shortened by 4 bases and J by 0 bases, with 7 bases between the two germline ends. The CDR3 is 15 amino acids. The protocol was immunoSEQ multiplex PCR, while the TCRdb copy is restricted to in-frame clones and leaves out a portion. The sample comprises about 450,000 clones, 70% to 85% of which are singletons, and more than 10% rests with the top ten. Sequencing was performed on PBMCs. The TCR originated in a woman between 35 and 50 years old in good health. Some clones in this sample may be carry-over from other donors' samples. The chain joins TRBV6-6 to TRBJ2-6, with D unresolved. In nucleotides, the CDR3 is TGTGCCAGCAGTTTTCGTAGCTCTGGGGCCAACGTCCTGACTTTC. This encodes CASSFRSSGANVLTF.